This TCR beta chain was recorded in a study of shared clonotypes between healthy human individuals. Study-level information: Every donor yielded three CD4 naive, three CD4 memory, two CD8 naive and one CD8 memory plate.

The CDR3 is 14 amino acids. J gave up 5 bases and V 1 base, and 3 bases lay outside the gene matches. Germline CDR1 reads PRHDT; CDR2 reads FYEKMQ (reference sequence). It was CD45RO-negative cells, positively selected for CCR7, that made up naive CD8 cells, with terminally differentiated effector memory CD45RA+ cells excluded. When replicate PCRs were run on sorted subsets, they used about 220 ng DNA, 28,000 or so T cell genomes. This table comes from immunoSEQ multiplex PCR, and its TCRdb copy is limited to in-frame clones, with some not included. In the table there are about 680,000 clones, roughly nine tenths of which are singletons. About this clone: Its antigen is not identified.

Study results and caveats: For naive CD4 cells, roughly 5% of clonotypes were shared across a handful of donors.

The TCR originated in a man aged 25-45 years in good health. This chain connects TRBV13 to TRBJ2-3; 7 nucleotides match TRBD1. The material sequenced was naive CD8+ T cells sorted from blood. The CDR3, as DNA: TGTGCCAGCAGCTTAGAACAGGGGCAAGATACGCAGTATTTT. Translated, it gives CASSLEQGQDTQYF. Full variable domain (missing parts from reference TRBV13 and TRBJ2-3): AAGVIQSPRHLIKEKRETATLKCYPIPRHDTVYWYQQGPGQDPQFLISFYEKMQSDKGSIPDRFSAQQFSDYHSELNMSSLELGDSALYFCASSLEQGQDTQYFGPGTRLTVL.